These 16 T cell receptor beta chains came from one sample sequenced in a study of technical replicates of blood from several donors. Assay: immunoSEQ multiplex PCR; the TCRdb copy retains only in-frame clones and omits some. The profile shows about 56,000 clones, 80% to 95% of them singletons. What was sequenced was PBMCs. The receptors were gathered from a human donor in good health. Some clones in this sample may be carry-over from other donors' samples.

The gene calls are TRBV28 and TRBJ2-7; D remains ambiguous. Germline loops: CDR1 MDHEN, CDR2 SYDVKM. The length of the CDR3 is 11 residues. Trimming cost V 6 bases and J 9 bases, with 12 bases left between them. In DNA, the CDR3 is TGTGCCAGCAGCTACGGGTTGGGGCAGTACTTC. This gives the protein CASSYGLGQYF.

This chain joins TRBV30 and TRBJ1-2, with 9 bases that match TRBD1. Trimming removed 5 bases from V and 5 bases from J; junction bases left unmatched: 6. Germline loops: CDR1 GTSNPN, CDR2 SVGIG (reference sequence). CDR3 length equals 13 residues. The CDR3 sequence is CAWDPDRGYGYTF. CDR3 DNA sequence: TGTGCCTGGGACCCGGACAGGGGATATGGCTACACCTTC.

This sequence joins TRBV5-4 and TRBJ2-2; D is uncertain. CDR1 SGHNT and CDR2 YYREEE come from the germline V gene (reference sequence). V lost 0 bases, J lost 2 bases, and 11 bases lay in between. The CDR3 length is 16 residues. The CDR3, as DNA: TGTGCCAGCAGCTTGGTACCGTGGCAAAACACCGGGGAGCTGTTTTTT. It yields the protein CASSLVPWQNTGELFF.

The chain joins TRBV29-1 to TRBJ1-2, with 7 positions matching TRBD1. The CDR3 covers 17 residues. J gave up 0 bases and V 5 bases, and 15 bases lay outside the gene matches. Germline loops: CDR1 SQVTM, CDR2 ANQGSEA. The CDR3 DNA reads TGCAGCGTTATAACCCGACCGGGACAGTCAGCTAACTATGGCTACACCTTC. Its protein is CSVITRPGQSANYGYTF.

J is TRBJ1-2 and V is TRBV29-1; D remains ambiguous. This CDR3 comprises 13 residues. The germline gives CDR1 SQVTM, CDR2 ANQGSEA. V was clipped by 4 bases and J by 0 bases, with 9 bases between them. CDR3 in DNA: TGCAGCGTTGCTGAGGCCGCTAACTATGGCTACACCTTC. The encoded protein is CSVAEAANYGYTF.

V is TRBV14 and J is TRBJ2-1, with D perhaps TRBD1 (5 bases). The CDR3 length is 14 residues. V shed 3 bases and J shed 4 bases, with 10 bases lying between them. CDR1 and CDR2 from the germline V gene are SGHDN and FVKESK. The CDR3 here is CASSQATVYNEQFF. The DNA of the CDR3 is TGTGCCAGCAGCCAGGCGACAGTGTACAATGAGCAGTTCTTC.

J is TRBJ2-2 and V is TRBV7-2, with D uncertain. This CDR3 has 12 residues. CDR1 and CDR2 from the germline V gene are SGHTA and FQGNSA. V was cut by 5 bases and J by 4 bases, with 5 bases left in between. Here the CDR3 DNA reads TGTGCCAGCAGCACATTCACCGGGGAGCTGTTTTTT. Protein: CASSTFTGELFF.

This chain links TRBV19 with TRBJ2-3; 8 bases match TRBD2. The CDR3 runs 18 residues. Trimming cost V 5 bases and J 10 bases; bases outside gene matches: 23. Germline loops: CDR1 LNHDA, CDR2 SQIVND (reference sequence). CDR3 coding DNA: TGTGCCAGTAGTCCCGACGTCCCGGGAGGGACCCCCTTAGGTGCGCAGTATTTT. Protein: CASSPDVPGGTPLGAQYF.

The chain carries TRBV11-2 and TRBJ2-4; maybe TRBD2 (5 bases). The length of the CDR3 is 15 residues. Per the germline V gene, CDR1 is SGHAT and CDR2 is FQNNGV. Trimming pared 5 bases from V and 0 bases from J, leaving 11 bases between. The CDR3 region has the DNA TGTGCCAGCAGCCCCAGCGGTGTAGCCAAAAACATTCAGTACTTC. This sequence encodes CASSPSGVAKNIQYF.

This clone was counted once. The chain links TRBV30 to TRBJ1-1, with D possibly matching TRBD1 (6 bases). V lost 5 bases to trimming and J lost 2 bases, with 12 bases between them. Germline V CDR1 and CDR2: GTSNPN, SVGIG (reference sequence). There are 13 residues in the CDR3. CDR3 coding DNA: TGTGCCTGGGTGGACAGCCTAAACACTGAAGCTTTCTTT. Its translation: CAWVDSLNTEAFF.

The rearrangement links TRBV4-3 to TRBJ2-7; 9 positions agree with TRBD2. The CDR3 length is 16 residues. Germline loops: CDR1 LGHNA, CDR2 YSLEER. V shed 0 bases and J 0 bases; nucleotides not matched to a gene: 3. The CDR3: CASSQELAGFSYEQYF. In nucleotides, the CDR3 is TGCGCCAGCAGCCAAGAGCTAGCGGGGTTCTCCTACGAGCAGTACTTC.

The chain carries TRBV2 and TRBJ2-3; the D gene is possibly TRBD1 (5 bases). Germline loops: CDR1 SNHLY, CDR2 FYNNEI. The CDR3 runs to 16 residues. V lost 6 bases and J lost 3, with 19 bases in between. This CDR3 is CASRRSRVTITDTQYF. The CDR3 DNA follows: TGTGCCAGCAGGCGGAGCAGGGTGACGATAACAGATACGCAGTATTTT.

The chain has TRBV5-1 and TRBJ2-2; D is possibly TRBD2 (5 bases). V was shortened by 1 base and J by 4 bases, with 11 bases between the two germline ends. Germline CDR1 is SGHRS and CDR2 is YFSETQ. This CDR3 spans 15 amino acids. In nucleotides, the CDR3 is TGCGCCAGCAGCTTGAATATGGAGGTCACCGGGGAGCTGTTTTTT. It specifies CASSLNMEVTGELFF. The full variable domain, with the rest looked up from reference TRBV5-1 and TRBJ2-2, is KAGVTQTPRYLIKTRGQQVTLSCSPISGHRSVSWYQQTPGQGLQFLFEYFSETQRNKGNFPGRFSGRQFSNSRSEMNVSTLELGDSALYLCASSLNMEVTGELFFGEGSRLTVL.

The rearrangement joins TRBV7-9 to TRBJ2-1, with D tentatively TRBD1 (5 bases). Trimming took 4 bases from V and 3 from J, leaving 13 bases between them. The CDR3 length is 15 residues. The V gene's germline CDR1 is SEHNR and CDR2 FQNEAQ (reference sequence). The CDR3 spells CASSSRELFYNEQFF. The CDR3, as DNA: TGTGCCAGCAGCTCCAGGGAACTCTTCTACAATGAGCAGTTCTTC.

The V gene is TRBV29-1, the J gene TRBJ2-1; 7 nucleotides agree with TRBD2. Germline CDR1 reads SQVTM; CDR2 reads ANQGSEA. After removal of 3 bases from V and 0 bases from J, the junction contained 2 bases not matched to a gene. CDR3 length: 14 amino acids. The CDR3 nucleotides read TGCAGCGTTGACCGGGACTACTCCTACAATGAGCAGTTCTTC. Translating gives CSVDRDYSYNEQFF.

This sequence joins TRBV30 and TRBJ2-1; D is perhaps TRBD2 (5 bases). V was trimmed by 2 bases and J by 0 bases, leaving 14 bases between them. From germline, CDR1 is GTSNPN and CDR2 SVGIG (reference sequence). The CDR3 runs 16 residues. The CDR3 DNA sequence: TGTGCCTGGAGTCGCAGCGGCTTAAACTCCTACAATGAGCAGTTCTTC. Protein sequence: CAWSRSGLNSYNEQFF.